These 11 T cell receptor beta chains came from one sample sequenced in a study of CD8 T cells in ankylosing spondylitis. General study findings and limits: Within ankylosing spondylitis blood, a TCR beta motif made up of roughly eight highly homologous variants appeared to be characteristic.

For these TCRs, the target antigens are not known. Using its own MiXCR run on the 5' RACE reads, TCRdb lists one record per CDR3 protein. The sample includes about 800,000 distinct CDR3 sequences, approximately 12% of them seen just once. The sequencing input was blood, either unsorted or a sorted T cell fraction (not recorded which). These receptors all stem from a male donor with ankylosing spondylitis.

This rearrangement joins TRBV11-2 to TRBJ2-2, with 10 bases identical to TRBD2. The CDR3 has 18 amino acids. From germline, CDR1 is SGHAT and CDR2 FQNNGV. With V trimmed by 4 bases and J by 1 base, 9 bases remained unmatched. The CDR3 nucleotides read TGTGCCAGCAGCTCCAGTAGACTAGCGGGTATGAACACCGGGGAGCTGTTTTTT. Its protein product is CASSSSRLAGMNTGELFF.

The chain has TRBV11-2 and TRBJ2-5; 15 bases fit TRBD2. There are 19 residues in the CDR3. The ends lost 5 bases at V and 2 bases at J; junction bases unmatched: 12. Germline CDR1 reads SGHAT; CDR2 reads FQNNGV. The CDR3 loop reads CASSRFEGTSGRSQETQYF. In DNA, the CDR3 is TGTGCCAGCAGCCGTTTTGAAGGGACTAGCGGGAGGTCGCAAGAGACCCAGTACTTC.

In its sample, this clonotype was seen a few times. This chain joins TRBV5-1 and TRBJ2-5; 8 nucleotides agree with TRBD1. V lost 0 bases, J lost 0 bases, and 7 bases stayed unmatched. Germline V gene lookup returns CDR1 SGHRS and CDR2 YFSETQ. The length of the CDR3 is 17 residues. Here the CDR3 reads CASSLGQGIYYQETQYF. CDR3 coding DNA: TGCGCCAGCAGCTTGGGACAGGGGATTTATTACCAAGAGACCCAGTACTTC.

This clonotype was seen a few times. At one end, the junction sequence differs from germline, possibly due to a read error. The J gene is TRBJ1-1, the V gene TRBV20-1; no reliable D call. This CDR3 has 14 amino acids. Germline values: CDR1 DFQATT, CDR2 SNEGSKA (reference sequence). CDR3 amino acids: CSATLGNMNTEAFF. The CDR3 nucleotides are TGCAGTGCTACTCTAGGAAACATGAACACTGAAGCCTTCTTT.

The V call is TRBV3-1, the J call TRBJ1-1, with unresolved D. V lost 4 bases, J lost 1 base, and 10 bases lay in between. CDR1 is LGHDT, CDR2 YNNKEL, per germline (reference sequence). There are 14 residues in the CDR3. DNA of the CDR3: TGTGCCAGCAGCCGACAAGAATGGAACACTGAAGCTTTCTTT. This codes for CASSRQEWNTEAFF.

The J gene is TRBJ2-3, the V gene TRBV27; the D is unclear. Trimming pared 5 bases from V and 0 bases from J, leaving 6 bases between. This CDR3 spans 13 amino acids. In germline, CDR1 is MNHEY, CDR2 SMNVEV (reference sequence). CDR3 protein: CASSTPSTDTQYF. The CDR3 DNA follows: TGTGCCAGCAGTACCCCCAGCACAGATACGCAGTATTTT.

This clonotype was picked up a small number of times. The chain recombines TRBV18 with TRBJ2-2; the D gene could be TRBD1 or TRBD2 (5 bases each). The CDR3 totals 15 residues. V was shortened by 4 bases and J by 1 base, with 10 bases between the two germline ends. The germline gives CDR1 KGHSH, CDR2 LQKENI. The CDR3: CASSQGPMNTGELFF. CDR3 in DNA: TGTGCCAGCTCACAGGGACCGATGAACACCGGGGAGCTGTTTTTT.

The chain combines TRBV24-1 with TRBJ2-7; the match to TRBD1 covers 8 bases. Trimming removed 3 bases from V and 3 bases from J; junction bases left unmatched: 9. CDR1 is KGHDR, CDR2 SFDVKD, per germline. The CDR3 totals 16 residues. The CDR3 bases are TGTGCCACCAGTGATCCTCGGACAGGGAAAAACTACGAGCAGTACTTC. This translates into CATSDPRTGKNYEQYF.

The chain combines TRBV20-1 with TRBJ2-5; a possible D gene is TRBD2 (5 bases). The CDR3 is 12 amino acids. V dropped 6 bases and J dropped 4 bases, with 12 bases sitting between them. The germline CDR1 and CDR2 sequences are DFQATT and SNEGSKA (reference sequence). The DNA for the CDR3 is TGCAGTGCCGTACTAGTTTCAGAGACCCAGTACTTC. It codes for CSAVLVSETQYF.

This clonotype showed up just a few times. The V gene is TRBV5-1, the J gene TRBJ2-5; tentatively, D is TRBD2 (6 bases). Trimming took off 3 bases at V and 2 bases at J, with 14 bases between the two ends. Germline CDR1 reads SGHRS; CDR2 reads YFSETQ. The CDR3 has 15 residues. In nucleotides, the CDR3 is TGCGCCAGCAGCTCTACGGGACTCCTACAAGAGACCCAGTACTTC. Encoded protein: CASSSTGLLQETQYF.

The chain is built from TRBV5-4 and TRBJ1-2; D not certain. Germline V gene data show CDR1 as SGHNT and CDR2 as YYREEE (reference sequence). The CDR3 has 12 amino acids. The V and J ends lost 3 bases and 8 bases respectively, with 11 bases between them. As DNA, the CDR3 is TGTGCCAGCAGCTCGGAGGAATACGGCTACACCTTC. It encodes CASSSEEYGYTF.